These 25 T cell receptor beta chains share one sample of origin, sequenced in a study of cytomegalovirus exposure and HLA in healthy donors. Data came from immunoSEQ multiplex PCR; TCRdb stores just in-frame clones and leaves some out. The sample contains approximately 120,000 clones, over 85% of which appear only once. Sequencing input: PBMCs. These TCRs come from a woman between 18 and 29 years old in good health and CMV-seronegative.

This clone was recorded only once. J is TRBJ1-5 and V is TRBV30; D uncertain. This CDR3 comprises 13 residues. Trimming stripped 1 base from V and 3 bases from J, with 7 bases between. Germline CDR1 and CDR2: GTSNPN and SVGIG (reference sequence). The CDR3 sequence: CAWSGAVNQPQHF. The CDR3 DNA reads TGTGCCTGGAGTGGGGCAGTCAATCAGCCCCAGCATTTT. The entire variable domain, with the rest obtained from reference TRBV30 and TRBJ1-5, is as follows: SQTIHQWPATLVQPVGSPLSLECTVEGTSNPNLYWYRQAAGRGLQLLFYSVGIGQISSEVPQNLSASRPQDRQFILSSKKLLLSDSGFYLCAWSGAVNQPQHFGDGTRLSIL.

This clone was found a few times. The chain joins TRBV18 to TRBJ1-5; D perhaps matches TRBD1 (5 bases). The germline V gene encodes CDR1 KGHSH and CDR2 LQKENI. CDR3 length equals 14 residues. The ends were cut back, 3 bases at V and 1 base at J, with 7 bases in the middle. CDR3 sequence (DNA): TGTGCCAGCTCACCGACAGAAAGCAATCAGCCCCAGCATTTT. It yields the protein CASSPTESNQPQHF.

The V and J genes are TRBV9 and TRBJ2-1; 9 nucleotides agree with TRBD2. V lost 0 bases, J lost 4 bases, and 5 bases stayed unmatched. Germline V lookup: CDR1 SGDLS, CDR2 YYNGEE. This CDR3 has 16 residues. The CDR3 DNA is TGTGCCAGCAGCGTAGGGGTGACTAGCGGATACAATGAGCAGTTCTTC. Translating it yields CASSVGVTSGYNEQFF.

The sample holds one count of this clone. J is TRBJ2-7 and V is TRBV19; TRBD2 aligns across 10 bases. V shed 7 bases, J shed 4 bases, and the junction held 10 bases outside the gene matches. Germline CDR1 and CDR2: LNHDA and SQIVND (reference sequence). The CDR3 runs to 15 residues. The CDR3 DNA reads as TGTGCCAGTACTGTTGCTAGCGGGAGAGGATACGAGCAGTACTTC. Protein: CASTVASGRGYEQYF.

This clone showed up just a few times. This chain joins TRBV29-1 and TRBJ2-5; D gene ambiguous. CDR3 length equals 12 residues. V lost 5 bases and J lost 1, with 8 bases in between. Per the germline V gene, CDR1 is SQVTM and CDR2 is ANQGSEA. The CDR3 DNA follows: TGCAGCGTTTCCCAGGCCCAAGAGACCCAGTACTTC. Residues: CSVSQAQETQYF. The full variable domain, completed using reference TRBV29-1 and TRBJ2-5, is SAVISQKPSRDICQRGTSLTIQCQVDSQVTMMFWYRQQPGQSLTLIATANQGSEATYESGFVIDKFPISRPNLTFSTLTVSNMSPEDSSIYLCSVSQAQETQYFGPGTRLLVL.

This chain connects TRBV5-4 to TRBJ1-1; 7 nucleotides line up with TRBD1. Trimming cost V 4 bases and J 1 base; bases outside gene matches: 7. This CDR3 comprises 15 residues. Germline-derived CDR1 and CDR2 are SGHNT and YYREEE (reference sequence). CDR3 in amino acids: CASSRTGQKNTEAFF. The CDR3 nucleotides are TGTGCCAGCAGCCGCACGGGACAGAAGAACACTGAAGCTTTCTTT.

This sequence joins TRBV7-3 and TRBJ1-2, with 7 positions matching TRBD1. The V gene end was trimmed by 4 bases and the J gene end by 7 bases; junction bases not matched to a gene: 6. CDR3 length equals 13 residues. Germline CDR1 and CDR2: SGHTA and FQGTGA. The CDR3 sequence: CASSSDRAGGYTF. Written as DNA, the CDR3 is TGTGCCAGCAGCTCCGACAGGGCAGGTGGCTACACCTTC.

The chain combines TRBV5-4 with TRBJ1-2; D may be TRBD1 (5 bases). CDR3 length: 13 amino acids. Between the trimmed V and J ends, which lost 3 bases and 6 bases, there was a span of 12 bases. Germline assignment: CDR1 SGHNT and CDR2 YYREEE (reference sequence). The CDR3 spells CASSWGGGDGYTF. The CDR3 region has the DNA TGTGCCAGCAGCTGGGGGGGAGGGGATGGCTACACCTTC. Drawing the rest from reference TRBV5-4 and TRBJ1-2, the complete variable domain is ETGVTQSPTHLIKTRGQQVTLRCSSQSGHNTVSWYQQALGQGPQFIFQYYREEENGRGNFPPRFSGLQFPNYSSELNVNALELDDSALYLCASSWGGGDGYTFGSGTRLTVV.

This clone was seen a handful of times. J is TRBJ2-3 and V is TRBV19; tentative D call: TRBD1 (6 bases). The CDR3 totals 12 residues. The germline CDR1 and CDR2 sequences are LNHDA and SQIVND (reference sequence). With 6 bases removed from V and 5 bases from J, the gap between germline ends came to 9 bases. As DNA, the CDR3 is TGTGCCAGTAGCCTCAGGGGAGATACGCAGTATTTT. It translates to CASSLRGDTQYF.

V is TRBV18 and J is TRBJ2-5, with a weak D call TRBD1 (6 bases). CDR3 size: 13 residues. The ends were cut back, 6 bases at V and 5 bases at J, with 13 bases in the middle. From germline, CDR1 is KGHSH and CDR2 LQKENI. The CDR3 nucleotides read TGTGCCAGCTCTTTCAGCCAGGGGGAGACCCAGTACTTC. Encoded protein: CASSFSQGETQYF.

V usage is TRBV7-9 and J usage is TRBJ2-1; tentatively, D is TRBD1 (6 bases). In germline, CDR1 is SEHNR, CDR2 FQNEAQ (reference sequence). This CDR3 comprises 13 residues. V dropped 1 base and J dropped 9 bases, with 10 bases sitting between them. DNA of the CDR3: TGTGCCAGCAGCTTAGACAGGGACGGTGAGCAGTTCTTC. Protein sequence: CASSLDRDGEQFF.

This clone was seen a single time. The chain joins TRBV4-3 to TRBJ2-2; 11 nucleotides align to TRBD1. Trimming removed 5 bases from V and 7 bases from J; junction bases left unmatched: 6. This CDR3 contains 15 residues. Germline V lookup: CDR1 LGHNA, CDR2 YSLEER. CDR3 nucleotide sequence: TGCGCCAGCAGCGACGGACAGGGGGCGGTCGGGGAGCTGTTTTTT. It is translated as CASSDGQGAVGELFF.

The V and J genes are TRBV6-1 and TRBJ1-1; D is possibly TRBD1 (5 bases). The germline V gene encodes CDR1 MNHNS and CDR2 SASEGT. The CDR3 is 17 amino acids. The germline V and J ends were trimmed by 1 base and 1 base, with 16 bases remaining between them. CDR3 sequence reads: CASSEGGLLGSNTEAFF. The CDR3 DNA follows: TGTGCCAGCAGTGAAGGGGGCTTGTTGGGGTCGAACACTGAAGCTTTCTTT.

V and J are TRBV4-1 and TRBJ1-2; tentative D call: TRBD1 (5 bases). V lost 5 bases to trimming and J lost 2 bases, with 15 bases between them. Per the germline V gene, CDR1 is MGHRA and CDR2 is YSYEKL. The CDR3 extends over 15 amino acids. The CDR3 is CASSFLRGENYGYTF. In DNA, the CDR3 is TGCGCCAGCAGCTTCCTAAGGGGCGAAAACTATGGCTACACCTTC.

The chain combines TRBV14 with TRBJ2-7, with TRBD2 matching 8 bases. The V and J ends lost 5 bases and 2 bases, in that order; junction bases with no gene match: 5. This CDR3 comprises 14 residues. Per germline, CDR1 SGHDN and CDR2 FVKESK. This chain's CDR3 is CASSVSSGPYEQYF. The DNA of the CDR3 is TGTGCCAGCAGCGTGTCTAGCGGGCCCTACGAGCAGTACTTC.

The chain joins TRBV6-5 to TRBJ2-1; D perhaps matches TRBD2 (5 bases). Germline loops: CDR1 MNHEY, CDR2 SVGAGI. The CDR3 spans 16 residues. Trimming stripped 0 bases from V and 6 bases from J, with 15 bases between. Here the CDR3 reads CASSYSFGVEGNEQFF. CDR3 coding DNA: TGTGCCAGCAGTTACTCGTTCGGGGTTGAGGGCAATGAGCAGTTCTTC.

This chain joins TRBV27 and TRBJ1-3; TRBD1 matches at 10 bases. The J segment lost 0 bases and the V segment lost 6 bases, leaving 11 bases of the junction unmatched. From germline, CDR1 is MNHEY and CDR2 SMNVEV (reference sequence). The CDR3 contains 18 residues. CDR3: CASSGTGDLSPSGNTIYF. DNA for the CDR3: TGTGCCAGCAGCGGGACAGGGGACCTATCCCCCTCTGGAAACACCATATATTTT.

V and J are TRBV4-1 and TRBJ2-7; a weak D match, TRBD2 (5 bases). The CDR3 consists of 15 residues. The V gene lost 0 bases and the J gene lost 3 bases, with 12 bases spanning the gap. The V gene's germline CDR1 is MGHRA and CDR2 YSYEKL. The chain's CDR3 is CASSQDTGVGYEQYF. In DNA, the CDR3 is TGCGCCAGCAGCCAAGATACCGGGGTGGGCTACGAGCAGTACTTC.

This clone is a singleton in its sample. The V call is TRBV6-1, the J call TRBJ2-5; D remains ambiguous. V lost 4 bases, J lost 9 bases, and 6 bases lay in between. The CDR3 length is 10 residues. Germline V gives CDR1 MNHNS, CDR2 SASEGT. CDR3 region: CASSGPAQYF. CDR3 DNA: TGTGCCAGCAGTGGGCCAGCCCAGTACTTC.

This chain links TRBV28 with TRBJ1-2, with 10 positions matching TRBD1. Per the germline V gene, CDR1 is MDHEN and CDR2 is SYDVKM. V was pared by 6 bases and J by 3 bases, with 10 bases of the junction left unmatched. The CDR3 has 16 residues. CDR3: CASSPGTGAPHYGYTF. Written as DNA, the CDR3 is TGTGCCAGCAGCCCCGGGACAGGGGCTCCCCACTATGGCTACACCTTC.

Here the CDR3 DNA reads TGTGCCAGTAGTACGGAGGGGGCGTATACGCAGTATTTT. The encoded protein is CASSTEGAYTQYF. V and J are TRBV19 and TRBJ2-3; possibly TRBD1 for D (7 bases). The ends were cut back, 4 bases at V and 7 bases at J, with 12 bases in the middle. The CDR3 runs 13 residues. Germline-derived CDR1 and CDR2 are LNHDA and SQIVND (reference sequence). Filled out from reference TRBV19 and TRBJ2-3, the complete variable domain reads DGGITQSPKYLFRKEGQNVTLSCEQNLNHDAMYWYRQDPGQGLRLIYYSQIVNDFQKGDIAEGYSVSREKKESFPLTVTSAQKNPTAFYLCASSTEGAYTQYFGPGTRLTVL.

The chain uses TRBV9 and TRBJ2-5; D might be TRBD2 (6 bases). Germline V gene lookup returns CDR1 SGDLS and CDR2 YYNGEE. CDR3 length equals 15 residues. V lost 3 bases and J 7 bases, leaving 19 bases between the germline ends. DNA of the CDR3: TGTGCCAGCAGCGCCGAATCCGGGACTTTAGGGACCCAGTACTTC. Translating it yields CASSAESGTLGTQYF.

The chain links TRBV5-1 to TRBJ2-1, with D possibly matching TRBD1 (6 bases). Trimming pared 2 bases from V and 4 bases from J, leaving 13 bases between. Germline-derived CDR1 and CDR2 are SGHRS and YFSETQ. This CDR3 contains 15 residues. The chain's CDR3 is CASSFTQGGYNEQFF. CDR3 DNA sequence: TGCGCCAGCAGCTTCACACAGGGCGGGTACAATGAGCAGTTCTTC.

This clone was detected only once. The chain uses TRBV7-2 and TRBJ1-2; perhaps TRBD1 as D (6 bases). Trimming took 7 bases from V and 5 from J, leaving 17 bases between them. Per germline, CDR1 SGHTA and CDR2 FQGNSA. CDR3 length: 14 amino acids. CDR3 sequence reads: CASTVRGAEYGYTF. The CDR3 DNA reads TGTGCCAGCACAGTACGGGGGGCAGAATATGGCTACACCTTC.

This chain joins TRBV4-3 and TRBJ2-2; the match to TRBD2 covers 9 bases. V trimming: 2 bases; J trimming: 4 bases; junction bases outside the gene matches: 5. The CDR3 contains 16 residues. Germline loops: CDR1 LGHNA, CDR2 YSLEER. The CDR3 sequence is CASSQSLAGGTGELFF. CDR3 coding DNA: TGCGCCAGCAGCCAATCACTAGCGGGCGGCACCGGGGAGCTGTTTTTT.